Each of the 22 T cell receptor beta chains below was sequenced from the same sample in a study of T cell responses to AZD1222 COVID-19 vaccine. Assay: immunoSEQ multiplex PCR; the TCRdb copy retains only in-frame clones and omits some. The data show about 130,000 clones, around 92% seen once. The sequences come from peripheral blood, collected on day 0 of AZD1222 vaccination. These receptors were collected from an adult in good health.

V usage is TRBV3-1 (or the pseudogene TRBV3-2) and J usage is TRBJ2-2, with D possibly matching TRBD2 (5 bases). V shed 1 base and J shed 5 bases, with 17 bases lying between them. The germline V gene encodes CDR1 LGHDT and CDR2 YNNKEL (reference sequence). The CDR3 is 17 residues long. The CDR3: CASSQGGRGKGTGELFF. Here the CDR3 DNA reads TGTGCCAGCAGCCAAGGAGGTCGGGGTAAGGGAACCGGGGAGCTGTTTTTT.

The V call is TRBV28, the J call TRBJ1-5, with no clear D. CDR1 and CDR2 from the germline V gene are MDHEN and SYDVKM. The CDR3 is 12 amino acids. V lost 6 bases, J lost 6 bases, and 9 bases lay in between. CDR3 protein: CASRGRVQPQHF. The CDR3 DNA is TGTGCCAGCAGGGGGAGGGTTCAGCCCCAGCATTTT.

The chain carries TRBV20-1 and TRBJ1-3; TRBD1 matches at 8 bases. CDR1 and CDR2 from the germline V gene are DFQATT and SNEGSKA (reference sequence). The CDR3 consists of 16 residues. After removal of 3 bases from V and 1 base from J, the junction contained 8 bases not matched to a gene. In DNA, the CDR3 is TGCAGTGCTAGTCTCTTGACAGGGGTTTCTGGAAACACCATATATTTT. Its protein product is CSASLLTGVSGNTIYF.

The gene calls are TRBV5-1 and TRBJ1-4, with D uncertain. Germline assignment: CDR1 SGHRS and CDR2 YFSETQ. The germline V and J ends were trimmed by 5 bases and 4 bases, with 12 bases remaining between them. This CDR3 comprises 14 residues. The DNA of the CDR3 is TGCGCCAGCAGTCCAGACGGACGTAATGAAAAACTGTTTTTT. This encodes CASSPDGRNEKLFF.

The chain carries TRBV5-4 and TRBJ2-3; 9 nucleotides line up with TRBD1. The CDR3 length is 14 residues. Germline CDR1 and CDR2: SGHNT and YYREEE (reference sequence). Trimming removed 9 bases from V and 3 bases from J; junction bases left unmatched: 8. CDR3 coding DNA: TGTGCCACCCACGGACAGGGGATTACAGATACGCAGTATTTT. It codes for CATHGQGITDTQYF.

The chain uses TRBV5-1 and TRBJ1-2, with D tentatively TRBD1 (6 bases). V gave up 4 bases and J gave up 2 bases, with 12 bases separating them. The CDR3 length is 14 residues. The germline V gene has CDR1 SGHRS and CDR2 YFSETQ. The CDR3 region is CASSRQDRNYGYTF. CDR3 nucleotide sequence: TGCGCCAGCAGCCGACAGGATAGGAACTATGGCTACACCTTC.

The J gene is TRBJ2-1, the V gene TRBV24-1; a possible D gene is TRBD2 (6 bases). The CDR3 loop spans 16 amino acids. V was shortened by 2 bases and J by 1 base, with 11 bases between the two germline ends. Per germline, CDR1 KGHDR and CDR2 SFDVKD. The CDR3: CATSDSREASYNEQFF. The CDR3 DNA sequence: TGTGCCACCAGTGATTCGAGGGAGGCTTCCTACAATGAGCAGTTCTTC.

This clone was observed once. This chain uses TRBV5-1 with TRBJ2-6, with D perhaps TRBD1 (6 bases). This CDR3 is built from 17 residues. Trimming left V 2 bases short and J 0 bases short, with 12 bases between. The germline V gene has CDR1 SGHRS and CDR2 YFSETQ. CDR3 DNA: TGCGCCAGCAGCTTCCAGGGGCCCTCCTCTGGGGCCAACGTCCTGACTTTC. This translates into CASSFQGPSSGANVLTF.

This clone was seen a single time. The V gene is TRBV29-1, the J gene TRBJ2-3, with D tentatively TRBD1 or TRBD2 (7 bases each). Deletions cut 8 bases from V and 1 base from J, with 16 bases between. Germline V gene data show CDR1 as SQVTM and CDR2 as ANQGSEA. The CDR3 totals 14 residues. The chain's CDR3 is CSHQGGVGTDTQYF. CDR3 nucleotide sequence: TGCAGCCATCAGGGGGGGGTTGGCACAGATACGCAGTATTTT.

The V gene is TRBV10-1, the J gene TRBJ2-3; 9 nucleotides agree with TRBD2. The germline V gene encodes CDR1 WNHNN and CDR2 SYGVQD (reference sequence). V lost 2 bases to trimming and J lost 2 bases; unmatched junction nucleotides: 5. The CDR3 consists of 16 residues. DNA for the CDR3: TGCGCCAGCAGTGAGCTAGCGGGGTCCTTCACAGATACGCAGTATTTT. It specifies CASSELAGSFTDTQYF.

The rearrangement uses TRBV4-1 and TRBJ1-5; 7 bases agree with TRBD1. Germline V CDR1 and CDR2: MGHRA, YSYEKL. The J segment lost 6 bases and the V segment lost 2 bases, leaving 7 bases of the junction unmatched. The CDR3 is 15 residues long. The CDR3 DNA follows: TGCGCCAGCAGCCAACCCGACAGGGACCCTCAGCCCCAGCATTTT. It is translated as CASSQPDRDPQPQHF.

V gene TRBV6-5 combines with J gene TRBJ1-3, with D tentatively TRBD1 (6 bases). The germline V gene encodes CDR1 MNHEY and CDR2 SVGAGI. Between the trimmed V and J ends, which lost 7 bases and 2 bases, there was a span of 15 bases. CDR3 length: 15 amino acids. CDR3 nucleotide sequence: TGTGCCAGCACCGAGCACGGGGGCCCTGGAAACACCATATATTTT. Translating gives CASTEHGGPGNTIYF.

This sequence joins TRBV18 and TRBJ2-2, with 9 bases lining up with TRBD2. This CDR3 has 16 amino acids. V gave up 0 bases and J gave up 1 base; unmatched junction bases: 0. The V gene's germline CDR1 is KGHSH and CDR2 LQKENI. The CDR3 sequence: CASSPPSGGNTGELFF. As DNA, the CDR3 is TGTGCCAGCTCACCACCTAGCGGGGGGAACACCGGGGAGCTGTTTTTT.

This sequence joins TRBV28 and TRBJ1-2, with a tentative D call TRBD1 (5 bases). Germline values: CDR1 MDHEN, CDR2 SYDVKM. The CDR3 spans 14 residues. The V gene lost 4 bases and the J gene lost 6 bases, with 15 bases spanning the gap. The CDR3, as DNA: TGTGCCAGCAGTTCACCACGGGGACGCGATGGCTACACCTTC. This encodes CASSSPRGRDGYTF.

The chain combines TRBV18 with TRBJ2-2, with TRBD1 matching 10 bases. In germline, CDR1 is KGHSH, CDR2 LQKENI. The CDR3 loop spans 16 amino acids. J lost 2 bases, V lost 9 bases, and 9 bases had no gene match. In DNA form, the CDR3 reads TGTGCCAGTTCCGGGACAGGGGCAACAAACACCGGGGAGCTGTTTTTT. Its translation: CASSGTGATNTGELFF.

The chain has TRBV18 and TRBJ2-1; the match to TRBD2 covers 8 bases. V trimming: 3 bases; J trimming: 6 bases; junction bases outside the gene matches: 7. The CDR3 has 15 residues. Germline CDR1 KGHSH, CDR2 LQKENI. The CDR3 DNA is TGTGCCAGCTCACCGACCGGGGGGGATGGCAATGAGCAGTTCTTC. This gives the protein CASSPTGGDGNEQFF.

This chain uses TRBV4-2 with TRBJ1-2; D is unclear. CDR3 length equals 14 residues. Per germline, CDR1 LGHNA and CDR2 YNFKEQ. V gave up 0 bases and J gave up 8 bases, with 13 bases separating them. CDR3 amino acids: CASSQDRLNRGYTF. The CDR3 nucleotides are TGTGCCAGCAGCCAAGACAGACTGAATCGGGGCTACACCTTC.

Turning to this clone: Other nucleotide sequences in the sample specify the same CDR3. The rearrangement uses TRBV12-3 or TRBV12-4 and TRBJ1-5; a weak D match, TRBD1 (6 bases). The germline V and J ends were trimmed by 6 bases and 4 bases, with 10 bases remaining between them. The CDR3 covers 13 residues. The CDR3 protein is CASSRGQNQPQHF. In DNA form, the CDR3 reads TGTGCCAGCAGCCGTGGACAGAATCAGCCCCAGCATTTT.

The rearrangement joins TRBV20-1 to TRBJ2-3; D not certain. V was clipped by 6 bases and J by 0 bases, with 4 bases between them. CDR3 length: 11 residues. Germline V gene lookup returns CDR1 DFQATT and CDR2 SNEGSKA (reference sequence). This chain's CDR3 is CSAPSTDTQYF. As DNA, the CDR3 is TGCAGTGCCCCGAGCACAGATACGCAGTATTTT.

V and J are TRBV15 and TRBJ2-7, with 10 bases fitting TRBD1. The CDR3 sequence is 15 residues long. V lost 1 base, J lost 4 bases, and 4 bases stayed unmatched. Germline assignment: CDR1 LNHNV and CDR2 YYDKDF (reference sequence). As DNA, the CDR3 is TGTGCCACCAGCAGAGGCCGGGACAGGGGTTACGAGCAGTACTTC. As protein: CATSRGRDRGYEQYF.

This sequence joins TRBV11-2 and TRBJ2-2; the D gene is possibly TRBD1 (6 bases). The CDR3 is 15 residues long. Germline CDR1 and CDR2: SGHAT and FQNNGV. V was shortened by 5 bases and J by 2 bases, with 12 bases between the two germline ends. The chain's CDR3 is CASSRTGLNTGELFF. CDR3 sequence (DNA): TGTGCCAGCAGCCGTACAGGGCTTAACACCGGGGAGCTGTTTTTT.

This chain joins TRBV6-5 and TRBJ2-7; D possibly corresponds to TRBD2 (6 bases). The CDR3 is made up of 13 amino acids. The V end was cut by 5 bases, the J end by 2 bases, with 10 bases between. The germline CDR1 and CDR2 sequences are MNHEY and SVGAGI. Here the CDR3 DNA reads TGTGCCAGCAGTAGGACTACACCCTACGAGCAGTACTTC. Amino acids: CASSRTTPYEQYF.